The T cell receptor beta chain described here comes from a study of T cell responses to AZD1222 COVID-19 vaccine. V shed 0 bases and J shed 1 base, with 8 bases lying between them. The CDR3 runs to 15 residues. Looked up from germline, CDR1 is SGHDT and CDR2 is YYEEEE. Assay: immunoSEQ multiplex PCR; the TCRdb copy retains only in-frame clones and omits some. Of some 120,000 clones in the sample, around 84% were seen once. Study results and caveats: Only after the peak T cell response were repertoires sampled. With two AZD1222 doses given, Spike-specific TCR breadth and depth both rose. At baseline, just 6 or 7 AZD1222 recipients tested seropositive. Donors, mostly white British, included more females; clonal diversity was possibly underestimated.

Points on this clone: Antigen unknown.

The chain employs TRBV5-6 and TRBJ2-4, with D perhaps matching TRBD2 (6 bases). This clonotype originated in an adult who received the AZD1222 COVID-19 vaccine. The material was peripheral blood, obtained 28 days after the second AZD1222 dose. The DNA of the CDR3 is TGTGCCAGCAGCTTGGCCGGGGGTGCCAAAAACATTCAGTACTTC. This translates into CASSLAGGAKNIQYF.